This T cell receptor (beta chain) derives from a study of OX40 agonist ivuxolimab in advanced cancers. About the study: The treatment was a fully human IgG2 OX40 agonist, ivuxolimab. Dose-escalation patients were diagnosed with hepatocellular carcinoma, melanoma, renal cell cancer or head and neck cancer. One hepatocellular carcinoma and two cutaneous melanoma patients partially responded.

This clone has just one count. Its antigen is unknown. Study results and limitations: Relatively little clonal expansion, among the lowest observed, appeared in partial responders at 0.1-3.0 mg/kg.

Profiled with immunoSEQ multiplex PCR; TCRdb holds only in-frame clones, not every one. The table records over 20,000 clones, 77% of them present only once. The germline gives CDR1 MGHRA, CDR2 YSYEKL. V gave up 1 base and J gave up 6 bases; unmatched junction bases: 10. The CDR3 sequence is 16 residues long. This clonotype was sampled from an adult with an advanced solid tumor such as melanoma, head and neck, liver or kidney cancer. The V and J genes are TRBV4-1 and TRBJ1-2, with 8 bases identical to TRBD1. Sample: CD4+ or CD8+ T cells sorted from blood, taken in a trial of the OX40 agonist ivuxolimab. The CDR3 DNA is TGCGCCAGCAGCCAAGTCTCTGACAGGGGAGGGGATGGCTACACCTTC. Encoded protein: CASSQVSDRGGDGYTF.